This T cell receptor (beta chain) originates from a study of blood T cell repertoires in COVID-19. CDR1 and CDR2 (germline): SEHNR, FQNEAQ (reference sequence). The CDR3 totals 17 residues. Trimming removed 1 base at V and 1 base at J, with 16 bases between. Assay used: immunoSEQ multiplex PCR; TCRdb lists only in-frame clones, some missing. The table includes about 28,000 clones, about nine tenths detected once. The source material was peripheral blood. This sequence was found in a man aged 55 to 70 with active COVID-19. The V and J genes are TRBV7-9 and TRBJ2-5; D possibly corresponds to TRBD2 (7 bases). The CDR3 protein is CASSLDGFRGAQETQYF. The DNA for the CDR3 is TGTGCCAGCAGCTTAGACGGATTCCGGGGGGCCCAAGAGACCCAGTACTTC. The entire variable domain, with the rest obtained from reference TRBV7-9 and TRBJ2-5, is as follows: DTGVSQNPRHKITKRGQNVTFRCDPISEHNRLYWYRQTLGQGPEFLTYFQNEAQLEKSRLLSDRFSAERPKGSFSTLEIQRTEQGDSAMYLCASSLDGFRGAQETQYFGPGTRLLVL.